What follows are 20 T cell receptor beta chains derived from one specimen sequenced in a study of shared clonotypes between healthy human individuals. Repertoires were generated with immunoSEQ multiplex PCR, while TCRdb's copy carries only in-frame clones and drops some. The repertoire includes around 550,000 clones, approximately 95% of them detected once, and approximately 0.11% sits in the top ten. Terminally differentiated effector memory CD45RA+ cells were left out of the naive CD8 fraction, which was CD45RO-negative and positively selected for CCR7. The sequencing sample was made of naive CD8+ T cells sorted from blood. All receptors derive from a woman aged 25 to 39 in good health.

This sequence joins TRBV28 and TRBJ2-2; 14 bases agree with TRBD2. The CDR3 sequence is 20 residues long. Germline assignment: CDR1 MDHEN and CDR2 SYDVKM. Trimming at V came to 5 bases and at J to 6 bases, leaving 17 bases not matched to a gene. As DNA, the CDR3 is TGTGCCAGCAGTCTCCTTCCCGGGACTAGCGGGAGATTGGGGGCCGGGGAGCTGTTTTTT. It encodes CASSLLPGTSGRLGAGELFF.

The genes are TRBV27 and TRBJ2-7; D gene unclear. The CDR3 totals 15 residues. Per the germline V gene, CDR1 is MNHEY and CDR2 is SMNVEV (reference sequence). V lost 4 bases to trimming and J lost 0 bases, with 13 bases between them. The CDR3 DNA follows: TGTGCCAGCAGTTCGCCCCTTCGGCCCTCCTACGAGCAGTACTTC. As protein: CASSSPLRPSYEQYF.

The rearrangement joins TRBV7-9 to TRBJ2-2; the D gene is possibly TRBD1 (6 bases). The length of the CDR3 is 15 residues. Trimming left V 2 bases short and J 4 bases short, with 11 bases between. Germline V gene sequence: CDR1 SEHNR, CDR2 FQNEAQ (reference sequence). This chain's CDR3 is CASSLNRVATGELFF. The CDR3 nucleotides are TGTGCCAGCAGCTTAAACAGGGTTGCCACCGGGGAGCTGTTTTTT.

This clone showed up just a few times. This sample includes further DNA sequences coding for the same CDR3. V usage is TRBV27 and J usage is TRBJ2-7; D gene ambiguous. Germline V gives CDR1 MNHEY, CDR2 SMNVEV (reference sequence). Trimming removed 2 bases from V and 1 base from J, with 6 bases in between. The CDR3 sequence is 13 residues long. CDR3 coding DNA: TGTGCCAGCAGTTTAGGGGATTCCTACGAGCAGTACTTC. It is translated as CASSLGDSYEQYF.

This clone came up once. V is TRBV28 and J is TRBJ2-7; D might be TRBD2 (6 bases). The CDR3 is made up of 12 amino acids. V gave up 10 bases and J gave up 3 bases, with 13 bases separating them. CDR1 and CDR2 (germline): MDHEN, SYDVKM. DNA of the CDR3: TGTGCCATCCAGATCGGGGGCTACGAGCAGTACTTC. This codes for CAIQIGGYEQYF. Variable domain in full (rest from reference TRBV28 and TRBJ2-7): DVKVTQSSRYLVKRTGEKVFLECVQDMDHENMFWYRQDPGLGLRLIYFSYDVKMKEKGDIPEGYSVSREKKERFSLILESASTNQTSMYLCAIQIGGYEQYFGPGTRLTVT.

The chain recombines TRBV6-5 with TRBJ1-3; tentative D call: TRBD1 (5 bases). This CDR3 is built from 15 residues. Per the germline V gene, CDR1 is MNHEY and CDR2 is SVGAGI. Trimming left V 6 bases short and J 0 bases short, with 12 bases between. The DNA of the CDR3 is TGTGCCAGCAGGCTAGGGGTTAACTCTGGAAACACCATATATTTT. This translates into CASRLGVNSGNTIYF.

The rearrangement links TRBV28 to TRBJ1-5; no definite D call. Germline V gene data show CDR1 as MDHEN and CDR2 as SYDVKM. This CDR3 comprises 14 residues. Trimming stripped 2 bases from V and 1 base from J, with 6 bases between. CDR3 sequence (DNA): TGTGCCAGCAGTTTACTACAAAGCAATCAGCCCCAGCATTTT. It yields the protein CASSLLQSNQPQHF.

This chain connects TRBV27 to TRBJ2-5; 8 bases align to TRBD1. The CDR3 length is 17 residues. In germline, CDR1 is MNHEY, CDR2 SMNVEV (reference sequence). Trimming took 3 bases from V and 0 from J; bases not matched to a gene: 9. The DNA of the CDR3 is TGTGCCAGCAGTTTCGTCGGGACAGGAATTAACCAAGAGACCCAGTACTTC. Translating gives CASSFVGTGINQETQYF.

This chain links TRBV30 with TRBJ1-2; D is unresolved. This CDR3 is built from 13 residues. CDR1 is GTSNPN and CDR2 is SVGIG in the germline V gene (reference sequence). Trimming pared 4 bases from V and 0 bases from J, leaving 9 bases between. DNA for the CDR3: TGTGCCTGGACTATGGTATCTAACTATGGCTACACCTTC. Translating gives CAWTMVSNYGYTF. Full variable domain (rest looked up from reference TRBV30 and TRBJ1-2): SQTIHQWPATLVQPVGSPLSLECTVEGTSNPNLYWYRQAAGRGLQLLFYSVGIGQISSEVPQNLSASRPQDRQFILSSKKLLLSDSGFYLCAWTMVSNYGYTFGSGTRLTVV.

This chain joins TRBV6-5 and TRBJ1-1; D might be TRBD1 (6 bases). V shed 6 bases and J shed 7 bases, with 12 bases lying between them. The CDR3 has 12 residues. CDR1 MNHEY and CDR2 SVGAGI come from the germline V gene. The DNA of the CDR3 is TGTGCCAGCAGCACAGGGCCGAGTGAAGCTTTCTTT. This codes for CASSTGPSEAFF.

The chain couples TRBV6-1 to TRBJ1-2; D unclear. Germline CDR1 is MNHNS and CDR2 is SASEGT. CDR3 length: 15 amino acids. Trimming took off 0 bases at V and 2 bases at J, with 10 bases between the two ends. The CDR3 bases are TGTGCCAGCAGTGAAGCTGGATGGGGAAACTATGGCTACACCTTC. Protein: CASSEAGWGNYGYTF.

This chain uses TRBV28 with TRBJ1-5; D gene uncertain. This CDR3 is 10 amino acids long. Germline CDR1 MDHEN, CDR2 SYDVKM. V was shortened by 7 bases and J by 3 bases, with 1 base between the two germline ends. CDR3 sequence (DNA): TGTGCCAGCAACAATCAGCCCCAGCATTTT. Its protein product is CASNNQPQHF.

The chain uses TRBV19 and TRBJ2-7; 12 nucleotides line up with TRBD2. Germline lookup yields CDR1 LNHDA and CDR2 SQIVND (reference sequence). J lost 2 bases, V lost 8 bases, and 4 bases had no gene match. The CDR3 runs 14 residues. The CDR3 DNA sequence: TGTGCCAGTTCCACTAGCGGGAGGCCCTACGAGCAGTACTTC. This translates into CASSTSGRPYEQYF.

This chain uses TRBV7-9 with TRBJ2-7; tentative D call: TRBD2 (6 bases). Germline V gene sequence: CDR1 SEHNR, CDR2 FQNEAQ (reference sequence). The germline V and J ends were trimmed by 1 base and 3 bases, with 13 bases remaining between them. The CDR3 loop spans 15 amino acids. In DNA, the CDR3 is TGTGCCAGCAGCTTAGGGGGAGGCAGGGACTACGAGCAGTACTTC. Protein sequence: CASSLGGGRDYEQYF.

This rearrangement joins TRBV4-1 to TRBJ1-5, with 8 nucleotides matching TRBD1. The length of the CDR3 is 16 residues. V trimming: 4 bases; J trimming: 2 bases; junction bases outside the gene matches: 7. The germline V gene encodes CDR1 MGHRA and CDR2 YSYEKL. The CDR3 loop is CASSLAQGAGNQPQHF. The CDR3 DNA reads as TGCGCCAGCAGCCTAGCGCAGGGGGCCGGCAATCAGCCCCAGCATTTT.

This clone was detected a few times. This chain's CDR3 is CASKVGLGGYGYTF. CDR3 nucleotides: TGTGCCAGCAAGGTTGGCCTAGGGGGTTATGGCTACACCTTC. The chain couples TRBV9 to TRBJ1-2; weak D call: TRBD1 (6 bases). Germline loops: CDR1 SGDLS, CDR2 YYNGEE. This CDR3 has 14 amino acids. V shed 6 bases and J shed 5 bases, with 17 bases lying between them.

The chain couples TRBV25-1 to TRBJ2-7; D may be TRBD2 (6 bases). Germline V gene sequence: CDR1 MGHDK, CDR2 SYGVNS. V was clipped by 4 bases and J by 3 bases, with 16 bases between them. The CDR3 extends over 15 amino acids. The CDR3 DNA is TGTGCCAGCAGTGGCCCGGACCCCGGGGGCTACGAGCAGTACTTC. Translation: CASSGPDPGGYEQYF.

This clone has a single count. The chain couples TRBV19 to TRBJ2-1; D remains unclear. CDR3 length equals 18 residues. Germline V gene data show CDR1 as LNHDA and CDR2 as SQIVND (reference sequence). V lost 5 bases and J lost 2, with 22 bases in between. The CDR3 sequence is CASSPRFWARETYNEQFF. The CDR3 DNA reads TGTGCCAGTAGTCCCCGCTTTTGGGCTAGGGAAACCTACAATGAGCAGTTCTTC.

The chain combines TRBV7-2 with TRBJ1-2, with 10 bases matching TRBD1. Per the germline V gene, CDR1 is SGHTA and CDR2 is FQGNSA. The CDR3 sequence is 15 residues long. The J segment lost 4 bases and the V segment lost 5 bases, leaving 7 bases of the junction unmatched. In DNA form, the CDR3 reads TGTGCCAGCAGCCCTGGGACAGGGGCGGCCTATGGCTACACCTTC. This sequence encodes CASSPGTGAAYGYTF.

This clone has a single count. This chain connects TRBV9 to TRBJ1-1; D ambiguous. Germline V CDR1 and CDR2: SGDLS, YYNGEE. The V gene lost 0 bases and the J gene lost 6 bases, with 15 bases spanning the gap. The CDR3 has 15 residues. The CDR3 DNA reads TGTGCCAGCAGCGTAGGGACTTCGGGTAGCTCTGAAGCTTTCTTT. Translated, it gives CASSVGTSGSSEAFF.